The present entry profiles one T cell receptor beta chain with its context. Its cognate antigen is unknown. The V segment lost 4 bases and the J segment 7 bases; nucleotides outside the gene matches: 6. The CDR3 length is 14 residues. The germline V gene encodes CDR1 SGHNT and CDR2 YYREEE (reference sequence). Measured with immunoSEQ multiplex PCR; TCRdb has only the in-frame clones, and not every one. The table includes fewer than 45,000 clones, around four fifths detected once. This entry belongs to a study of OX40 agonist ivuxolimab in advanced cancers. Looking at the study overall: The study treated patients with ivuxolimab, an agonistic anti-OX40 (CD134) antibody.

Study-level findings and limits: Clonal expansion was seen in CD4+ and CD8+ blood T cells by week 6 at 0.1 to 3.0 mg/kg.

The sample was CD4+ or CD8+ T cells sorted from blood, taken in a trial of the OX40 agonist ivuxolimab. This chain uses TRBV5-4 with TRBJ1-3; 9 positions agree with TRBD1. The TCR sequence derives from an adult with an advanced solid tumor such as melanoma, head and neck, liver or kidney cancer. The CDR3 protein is CASSIRDRGNTIYF. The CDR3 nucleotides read TGTGCCAGCAGCATCAGAGACAGGGGGAACACCATATATTTT. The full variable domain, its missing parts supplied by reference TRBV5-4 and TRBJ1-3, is ETGVTQSPTHLIKTRGQQVTLRCSSQSGHNTVSWYQQALGQGPQFIFQYYREEENGRGNFPPRFSGLQFPNYSSELNVNALELDDSALYLCASSIRDRGNTIYFGEGSWLTVV.